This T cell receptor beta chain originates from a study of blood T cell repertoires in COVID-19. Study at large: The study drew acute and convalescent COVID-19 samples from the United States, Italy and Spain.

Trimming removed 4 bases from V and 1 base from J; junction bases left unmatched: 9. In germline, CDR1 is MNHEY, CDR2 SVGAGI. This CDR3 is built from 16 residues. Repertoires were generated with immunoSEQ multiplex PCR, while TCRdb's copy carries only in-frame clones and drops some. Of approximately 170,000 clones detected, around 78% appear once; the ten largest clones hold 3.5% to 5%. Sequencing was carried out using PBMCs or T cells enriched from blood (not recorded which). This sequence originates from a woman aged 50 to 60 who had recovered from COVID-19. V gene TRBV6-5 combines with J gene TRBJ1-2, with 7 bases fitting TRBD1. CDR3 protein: CASSFLGQSLNYGYTF. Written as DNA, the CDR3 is TGTGCCAGCAGTTTCCTGGGACAGTCACTTAACTATGGCTACACCTTC.